Only one count was recorded for the clone carrying this TCR beta chain. These data come from a study of blood T cell repertoires in COVID-19. Overall study: Nucleic acid was either cDNA or gDNA, and it came from T cells, B-cell-depleted T cells, or PBMCs.

Some clones are missing from TCRdb's copy, which holds only in-frame ones; the method was immunoSEQ multiplex PCR. The sample includes about 300,000 clones, more than 85% of them seen just once. The germline gives CDR1 MDHEN, CDR2 SYDVKM. The ends lost 6 bases at V and 8 bases at J; junction bases unmatched: 11. There are 15 residues in the CDR3. This receptor was obtained from a man between 65 and 85 years old with acute or convalescent COVID-19. The chain is built from TRBV28 and TRBJ1-2; the match to TRBD1 covers 11 bases. The sequenced material came from peripheral blood. CDR3 bases: TGTGCCAGCAGAACTGGGACAGGGGGTTATTTCGGCTACACCTTC. This codes for CASRTGTGGYFGYTF.